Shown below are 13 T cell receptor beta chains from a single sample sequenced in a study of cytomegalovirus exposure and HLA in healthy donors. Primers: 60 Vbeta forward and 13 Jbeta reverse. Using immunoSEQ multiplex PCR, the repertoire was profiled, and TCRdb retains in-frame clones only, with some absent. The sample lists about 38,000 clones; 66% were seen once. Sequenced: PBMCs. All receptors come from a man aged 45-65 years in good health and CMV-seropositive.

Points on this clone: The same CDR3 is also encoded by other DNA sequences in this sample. The CDR3 coding sequence is TGTGCCAGCAGTGACAGGGGACCCTACGAGCAGTACTTC. Translation: CASSDRGPYEQYF. This chain joins TRBV27 and TRBJ2-7; 8 bases match TRBD1. Unmatched junction bases numbered 2, after V lost 5 bases and J lost 2 bases. The length of the CDR3 is 13 residues. CDR1 is MNHEY, CDR2 SMNVEV, per germline (reference sequence).

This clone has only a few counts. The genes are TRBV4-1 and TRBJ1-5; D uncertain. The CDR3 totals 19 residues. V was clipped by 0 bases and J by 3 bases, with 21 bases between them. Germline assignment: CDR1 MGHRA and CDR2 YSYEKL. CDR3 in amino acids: CASSQDPGLRASINQPQHF. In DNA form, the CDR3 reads TGCGCCAGCAGCCAAGATCCCGGACTTCGGGCATCAATCAATCAGCCCCAGCATTTT.

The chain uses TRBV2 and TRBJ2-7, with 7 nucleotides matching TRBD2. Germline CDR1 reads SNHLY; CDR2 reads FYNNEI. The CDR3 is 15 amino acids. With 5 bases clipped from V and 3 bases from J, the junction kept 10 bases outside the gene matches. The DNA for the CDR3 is TGTGCCAGCAGTCGGAGCGGGACGGAACGCTACGAGCAGTACTTC. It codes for CASSRSGTERYEQYF.

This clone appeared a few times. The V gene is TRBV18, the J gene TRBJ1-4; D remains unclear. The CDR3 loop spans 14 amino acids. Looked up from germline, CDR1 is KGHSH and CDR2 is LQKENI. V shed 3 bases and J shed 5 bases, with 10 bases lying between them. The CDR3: CASSPPRGNEKLFF. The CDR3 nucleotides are TGTGCCAGCTCACCTCCAAGAGGGAATGAAAAACTGTTTTTT.

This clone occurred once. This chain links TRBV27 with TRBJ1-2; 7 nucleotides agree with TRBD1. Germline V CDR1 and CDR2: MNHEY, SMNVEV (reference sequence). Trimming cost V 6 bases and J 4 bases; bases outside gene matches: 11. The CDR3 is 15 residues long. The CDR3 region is CASSPTFRDSYGYTF. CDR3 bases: TGTGCCAGCAGCCCCACTTTCCGGGACAGCTATGGCTACACCTTC.

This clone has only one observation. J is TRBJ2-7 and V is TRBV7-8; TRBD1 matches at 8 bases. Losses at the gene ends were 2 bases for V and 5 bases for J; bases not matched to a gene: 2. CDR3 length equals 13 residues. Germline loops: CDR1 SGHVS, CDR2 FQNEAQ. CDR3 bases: TGTGCCAGCAGCTTAAGACAGGGGAACGAGCAGTACTTC. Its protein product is CASSLRQGNEQYF.

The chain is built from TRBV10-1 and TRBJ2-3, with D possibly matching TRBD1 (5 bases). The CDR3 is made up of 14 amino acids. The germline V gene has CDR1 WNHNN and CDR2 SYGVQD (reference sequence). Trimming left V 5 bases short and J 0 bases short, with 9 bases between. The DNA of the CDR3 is TGCGCCAGCAGTACCCGACAGAGCACAGATACGCAGTATTTT. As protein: CASSTRQSTDTQYF.

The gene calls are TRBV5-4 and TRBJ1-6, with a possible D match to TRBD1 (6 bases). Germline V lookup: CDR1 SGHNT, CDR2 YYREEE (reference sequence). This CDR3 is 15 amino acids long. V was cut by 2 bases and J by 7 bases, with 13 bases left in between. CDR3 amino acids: CASSLRQDANSPLHF. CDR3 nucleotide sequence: TGTGCCAGCAGCTTACGACAGGACGCGAATTCACCCCTCCACTTT.

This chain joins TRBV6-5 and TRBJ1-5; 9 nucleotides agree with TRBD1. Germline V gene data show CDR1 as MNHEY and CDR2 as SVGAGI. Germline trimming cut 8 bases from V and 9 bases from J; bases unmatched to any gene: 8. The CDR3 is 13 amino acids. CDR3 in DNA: TGTGCCAGCCCCGGGACAGGGATTAGGCCCCAGCATTTT. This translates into CASPGTGIRPQHF.

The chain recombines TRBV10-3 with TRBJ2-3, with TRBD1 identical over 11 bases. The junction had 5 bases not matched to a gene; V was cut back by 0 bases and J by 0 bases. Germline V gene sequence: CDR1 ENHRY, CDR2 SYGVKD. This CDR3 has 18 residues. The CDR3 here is CAISESGTGGRSTDTQYF. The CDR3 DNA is TGTGCCATCAGTGAGTCGGGGACAGGGGGTCGAAGCACAGATACGCAGTATTTT.

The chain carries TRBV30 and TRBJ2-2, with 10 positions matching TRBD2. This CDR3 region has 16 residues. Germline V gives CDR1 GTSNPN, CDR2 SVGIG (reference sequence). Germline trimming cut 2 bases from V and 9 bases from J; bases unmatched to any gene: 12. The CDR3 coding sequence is TGTGCCTGGAGTAGCTCTAGCGGGGGCAAGTTGAGGGAGCTGTTTTTT. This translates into CAWSSSSGGKLRELFF.

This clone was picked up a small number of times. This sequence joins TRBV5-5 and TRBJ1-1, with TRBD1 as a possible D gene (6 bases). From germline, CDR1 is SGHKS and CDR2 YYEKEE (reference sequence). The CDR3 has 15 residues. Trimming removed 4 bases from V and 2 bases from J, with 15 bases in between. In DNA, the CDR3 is TGTGCCAGCAGCCCCGAGGGGGGGCGAAACACTGAAGCTTTCTTT. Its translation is CASSPEGGRNTEAFF.

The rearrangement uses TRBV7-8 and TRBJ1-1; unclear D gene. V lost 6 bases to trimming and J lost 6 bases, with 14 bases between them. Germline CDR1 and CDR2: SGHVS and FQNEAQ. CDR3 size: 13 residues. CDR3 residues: CASSSYGVPEAFF. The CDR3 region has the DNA TGTGCCAGCAGTTCCTACGGGGTCCCTGAAGCTTTCTTT.